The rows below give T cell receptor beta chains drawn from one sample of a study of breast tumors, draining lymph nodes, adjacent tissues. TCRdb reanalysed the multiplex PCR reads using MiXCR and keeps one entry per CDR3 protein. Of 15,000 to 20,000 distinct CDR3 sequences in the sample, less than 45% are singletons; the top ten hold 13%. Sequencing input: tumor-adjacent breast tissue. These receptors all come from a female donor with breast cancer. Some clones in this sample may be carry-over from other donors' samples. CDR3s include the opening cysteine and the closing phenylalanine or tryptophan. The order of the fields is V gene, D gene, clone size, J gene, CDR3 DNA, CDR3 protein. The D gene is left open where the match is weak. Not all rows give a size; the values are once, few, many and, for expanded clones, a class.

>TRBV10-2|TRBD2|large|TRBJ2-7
TGCGCCAGCAGTGAGCTTGGGACTAGCGGGAGGGCTGCATACTACGAGCAGTACTTC
CASSELGTSGRAAYYEQYF
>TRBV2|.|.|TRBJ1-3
TGTGCCAGCAGTGGACGGGGGCTCGTTGGAAACACCATATATTTT
CASSGRGLVGNTIYF
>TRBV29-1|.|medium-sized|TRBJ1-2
TGCAGCGTTGCTTCGGGGGAACGGAACTATGGCTACACCTTC
CSVASGERNYGYTF
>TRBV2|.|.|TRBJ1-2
TGTGCCAGCAGCGAAGCACAGTCAAATGGATACACCTTC
CASSEAQSNGYTF
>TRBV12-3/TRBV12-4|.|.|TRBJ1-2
TGTGCCAGCAGCCTGGCACCAAACTATGGCTACACCTTC
CASSLAPNYGYTF
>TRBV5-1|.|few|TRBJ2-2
TGCGCCAGCAGCCCCAAACAGAACGCGAACACCGGGGAGCTGTTTTTT
CASSPKQNANTGELFF
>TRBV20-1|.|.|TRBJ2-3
TGCAGTGCTCCCCAGAGATACATCTCTAGCACAGATACGCAGTATTTT
CSAPQRYISSTDTQYF
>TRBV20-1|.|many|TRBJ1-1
TGCAGTGGCAGACAGGTTGAAGCTTTCTTT
CSGRQVEAFF
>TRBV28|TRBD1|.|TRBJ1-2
TGTGCCAGCAGTTCAGGACAGGGAGATGGCTACACCTTC
CASSSGQGDGYTF
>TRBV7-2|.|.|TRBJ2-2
TGTGCTAGCAGATCGGACAGAAGGAACACCGGGGGGCTGTTTTTT
CASRSDRRNTGGLFF
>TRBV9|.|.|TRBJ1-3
TGTGCCAGCAGCGTAGGAGGGTTTGGAAACACCATATATTTT
CASSVGGFGNTIYF
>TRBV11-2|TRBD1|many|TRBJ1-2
TGTGCCAGCAGCTTAGCCCCAGGGGGTAACTATGGCTACACCTTC
CASSLAPGGNYGYTF
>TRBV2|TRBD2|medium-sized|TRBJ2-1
TGTGCCAGCACCGAGACTAGCGGGGGGCAGTTCTTC
CASTETSGGQFF
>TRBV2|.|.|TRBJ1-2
TGTGCCAGCGAGAGGGTGGGAGGCTACACCTTC
CASERVGGYTF
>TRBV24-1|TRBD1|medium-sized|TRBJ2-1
TGTGCCACCAGTGTCCTGCAGGGGGTCGATGAGCAGTTCTTC
CATSVLQGVDEQFF